Detailed here is one T cell receptor beta chain. Assay used: immunoSEQ multiplex PCR; TCRdb lists only in-frame clones, some missing. Among approximately 90,000 clones listed, approximately 82% were seen once. This entry is derived from a study of blood T cell repertoires in COVID-19. V shed 11 bases, J shed 7 bases, and the junction held 10 bases outside the gene matches. The length of the CDR3 is 12 residues. Germline CDR1 reads MNHNY; CDR2 reads SVGAGI (reference sequence). This chain links TRBV6-6 with TRBJ2-5; 7 bases are shared with TRBD2. This receptor was identified in a man in his sixties with acute or convalescent COVID-19. The sequenced sample consisted of peripheral blood. CDR3 nucleotides: TGTGCCGGGAGGGGCGGGGAAGGGACCCAGTACTTC. This sequence encodes CAGRGGEGTQYF.